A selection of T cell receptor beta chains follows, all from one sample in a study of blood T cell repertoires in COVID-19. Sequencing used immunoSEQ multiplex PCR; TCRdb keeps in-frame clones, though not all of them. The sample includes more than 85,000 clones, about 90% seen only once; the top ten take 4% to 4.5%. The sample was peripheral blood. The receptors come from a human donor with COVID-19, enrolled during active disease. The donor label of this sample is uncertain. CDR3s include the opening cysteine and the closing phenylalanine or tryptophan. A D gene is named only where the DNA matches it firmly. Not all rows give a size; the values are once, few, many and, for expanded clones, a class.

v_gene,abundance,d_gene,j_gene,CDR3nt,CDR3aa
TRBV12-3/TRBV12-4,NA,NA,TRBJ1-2,TGTGCCAGCAGTTTCCGGGACACCGGTGTCTACACCTTC,CASSFRDTGVYTF
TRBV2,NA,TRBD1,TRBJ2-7,TGTGCCAGCAGTCCTGGGACAGCGCTATTGGGCGAGCAGTACTTC,CASSPGTALLGEQYF
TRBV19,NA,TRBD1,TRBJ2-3,TGTGCCAGTAGTAGGGGACAGGCCGAGGGCACAGATACGCAGTATTTT,CASSRGQAEGTDTQYF
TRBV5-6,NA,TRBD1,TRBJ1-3,TGTGCCAGCAGTTATTTTGACAGGGCCTATGGAAACACCATATATTTT,CASSYFDRAYGNTIYF
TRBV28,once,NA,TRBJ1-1,TGTGCCAGCAGTTTCCACGGAGGGGCGGAAATGAACACTGAAGCTTTCTTT,CASSFHGGAEMNTEAFF
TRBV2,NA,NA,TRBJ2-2,TGTGCCAGCAGAGTGGACAGCCGGAACACCGGGGAGCTGTTTTTT,CASRVDSRNTGELFF
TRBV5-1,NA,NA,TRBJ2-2,TGCGCCAGCAGCCCCAACGGGGATAGTTCCTACACCGGGGAGCTGTTTTTT,CASSPNGDSSYTGELFF
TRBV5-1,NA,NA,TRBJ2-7,TGCGCCAGCGGGAAGGGGCTCGGAAGTCTACTTTACGAGCAGTACTTC,CASGKGLGSLLYEQYF
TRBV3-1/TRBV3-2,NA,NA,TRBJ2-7,TGTGCCAGCAGCCAAGTCGACAGACTTGGGCAGTACTTC,CASSQVDRLGQYF
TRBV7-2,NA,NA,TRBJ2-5,TGTGCCAGCAGCTTGGCCCGGGACTCGGGGTCCCAGTACTTC,CASSLARDSGSQYF
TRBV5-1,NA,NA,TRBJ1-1,TGCGCCAGCAGCCCGGACGGGGGAACTGAAGCTTTCTTT,CASSPDGGTEAFF
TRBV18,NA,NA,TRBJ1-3,TGTGCCAGCTCACCAAGCTCGCAGGTCCTTGGAAACACCATATATTTT,CASSPSSQVLGNTIYF
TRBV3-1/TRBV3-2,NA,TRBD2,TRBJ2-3,TGTGCCAGCGGGGGGGGTCAAGATACGCAGTATTTT,CASGGGQDTQYF
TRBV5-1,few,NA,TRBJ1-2,TGCGCCAGCAGCTGGGACTCGAGTGGCTACACCTTC,CASSWDSSGYTF
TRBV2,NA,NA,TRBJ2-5,TGTGCCAGCAAGAGGGAGACAGAGACCCAGTACTTC,CASKRETETQYF
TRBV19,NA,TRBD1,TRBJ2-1,TGTGCCAGTAGTACACGCGGGACAGGGGGCAATGAGCAGTTCTTC,CASSTRGTGGNEQFF
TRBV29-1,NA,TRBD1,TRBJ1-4,TGCAGCGTTGCGGGACAGGGAGGTGAAAAACTGTTTTTT,CSVAGQGGEKLFF
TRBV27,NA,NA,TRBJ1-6,TGTGCCAGCAGTTTATCACAGTTTAATTCACCCCTCCACTTT,CASSLSQFNSPLHF
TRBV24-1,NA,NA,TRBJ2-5,TGTGCCACCAGTGATTCCAATGCTCGCGTCCAGTACTTC,CATSDSNARVQYF
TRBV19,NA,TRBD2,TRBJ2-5,TGTGCCAGTCAACCGGGACTAGCGACCGAGACCCAGTACTTC,CASQPGLATETQYF
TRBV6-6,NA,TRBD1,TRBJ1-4,TGTGCCAGCAGTCGACAGGGGTCCTCGGCAACTAATGAAAAACTGTTTTTT,CASSRQGSSATNEKLFF
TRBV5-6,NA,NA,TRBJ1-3,TGTGCCAGCAGCCTGGATCCGACAGGTCTCTCTGGAAACACCATATATTTT,CASSLDPTGLSGNTIYF
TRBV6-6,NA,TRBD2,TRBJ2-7,TGTGCCAGCAGTTACATGGCTAGCGGGTACGAGCAGTACTTC,CASSYMASGYEQYF
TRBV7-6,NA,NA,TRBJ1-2,TGTGCCAGCAGCTTAGTATATAACTATGGCTACACCTTC,CASSLVYNYGYTF
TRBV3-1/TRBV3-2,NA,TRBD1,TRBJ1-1,TGTGCCAGTCACAGGGGCACTGAAGCTTTCTTT,CASHRGTEAFF
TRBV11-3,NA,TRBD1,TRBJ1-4,TGTGCCAGCAGCCCCCGAGCAGGGGGCGATGAAAAACTGTTTTTT,CASSPRAGGDEKLFF
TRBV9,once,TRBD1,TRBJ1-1,TGTGCCAGCAGCGTTCTACAGGGGGGCACTGAAGCTTTCTTT,CASSVLQGGTEAFF
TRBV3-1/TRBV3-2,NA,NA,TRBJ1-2,TGTGCCAGCAGCCAAGAGAGCTATGGCTACACCTTC,CASSQESYGYTF
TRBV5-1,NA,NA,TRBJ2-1,TGCGCCAGCAGTCCCAGGGGAGACCAGCACGTTTCTGGCGATGAGCAGTTCTTC,CASSPRGDQHVSGDEQFF
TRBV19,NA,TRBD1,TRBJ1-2,TGTGCCAGTAGTATTCGGGACAGTAATGGCTACACCTTC,CASSIRDSNGYTF
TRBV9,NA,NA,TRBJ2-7,TGTGCCAGCAGCGACCAGACTAGTACGGCCTCCTACGAGCAGTACTTC,CASSDQTSTASYEQYF
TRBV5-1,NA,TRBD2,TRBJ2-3,TGCGCCAGCAGCTTGGCCTTAGCGGGAGCGACAGATACGCAGTATTTT,CASSLALAGATDTQYF
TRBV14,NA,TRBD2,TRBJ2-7,TGTGCCAGCAGCCAAGGCGGGAGCTACGAGCAGTACTTC,CASSQGGSYEQYF
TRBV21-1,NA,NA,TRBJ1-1,TGTGCCAGCAGCTCCGAGAGAGGGGGCCCTGAAGCTTTCTTT,CASSSERGGPEAFF
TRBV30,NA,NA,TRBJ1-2,TGTGCCTGGATGCAGGGAATGGTTGGCTACACCTTC,CAWMQGMVGYTF
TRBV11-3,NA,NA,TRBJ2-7,TGTGCCAGCAGTCCCGAGACCCGGGGGGAGCAGTACTTC,CASSPETRGEQYF